A single sample is the source of the 11 T cell receptor beta chains below, sequenced in a study of CD8+ T cells in alopecia areata. After pooling, cutaneous lymph node cells were sorted with CD4, CD8alpha, NKG2D, NKG2ACE and other markers. Investigators isolated RNA and reverse transcribed it into cDNA to act as the sequencing template. Assay used: immunoSEQ multiplex PCR; TCRdb lists only in-frame clones, some missing. The sample holds 250,000 or so clones, and no clone turns up only once. The source material was CD4+ T cells sorted from a lymph node. The receptors derive from a C3H/HeJ mouse with alopecia areata. Mouse MHC haplotype: H2-k.

In the case of this clone: Genes and germline are mouse. The read terminates 4 residues ahead of where the CDR3 ends, so the germline J gene completes it. The chain employs TRBV19 and TRBJ2-1; 12 nucleotides match TRBD1. Per germline, CDR1 FNHDT and CDR2 SITEND (reference sequence). The CDR3 is 15 amino acids. The CDR3 bases that were read are TGTGCCAGCAGACCGGGACAGGGGGCGCGAGCT. This translates into CASRPGQGARA. The whole CDR3 sequence reads CASRPGQGARAEQFF.

A note on this clone: The gene names here belong to mouse. The sequence runs out 4 residues before the end of the CDR3; the remainder is reconstructed from the germline J gene. The V call is TRBV13-1, the J call TRBJ2-1, with TRBD1 matching over 7 bases. CDR1 and CDR2 from the germline V gene are NSHNY and SYGAGN. The CDR3 consists of 14 residues. V was clipped by 4 bases and J by 3 bases; unmatched bases: 4. This chain's CDR3 is CASSLDRIYAEQFF. The sequenced part of the CDR3 DNA is TGTGCCAGCAGTCTGGACAGGATCTATGCT.

This clone was counted a few times. The gene names here belong to mouse. The CDR3 end is not reached by the read, which stops 4 residues before it; the germline J gene fills it in. The sample has other DNA sequences that encode this CDR3 too. The chain links TRBV5 to TRBJ2-5; tentatively, D is TRBD1 (6 bases). Germline V gene lookup returns CDR1 LGHNA and CDR2 YNLKQL (reference sequence). This CDR3 has 14 amino acids. CDR3 sequence: CASSQQTGRDTQYF. The DNA read from the CDR3 is TGTGCCAGCAGCCAACAAACAGGGAGGGAC.

The sample holds a few counts of this clone. Germline and genes here are mouse. The CDR3 goes on 4 residues after the read ends, and that part is filled in from the germline J gene. J is TRBJ2-5 and V is TRBV19; TRBD2 aligns across 11 bases. The CDR3 consists of 17 residues. Germline-derived CDR1 and CDR2 are FNHDT and SITEND (reference sequence). The J segment lost 2 bases and the V segment lost 5 bases, leaving 10 bases of the junction unmatched. The CDR3 loop reads CASRGLGGMRSQDTQYF. Partial CDR3 DNA: TGTGCCAGCAGAGGACTGGGGGGAATGAGGAGCCAAGAC.

This clone was picked up many times. Genes and germline come from the mouse. Read data end 4 residues before the CDR3 end; the end is taken from the germline J gene. Other nucleotide sequences from this sample produce the same CDR3. V gene TRBV1 combines with J gene TRBJ2-7; TRBD1 matches 8 bases. Germline V gene lookup returns CDR1 NSQYPW and CDR2 LRSPGD (reference sequence). The CDR3 has 13 residues. The sequenced CDR3 bases are TGCACCTGCAGTGCAGGGACAGGGTAT. This sequence encodes CTCSAGTGY. The entire CDR3 sequence reads CTCSAGTGYEQYF.

This clone was found a few times. Any gene name here is a mouse gene name. Read coverage stops 4 residues before the CDR3 terminus; the germline J gene supplies the remainder. The same CDR3 arises from other DNA sequences in this sample as well. The genes are TRBV19 and TRBJ2-1; D not certain. Deletions cut 5 bases from V and 1 base from J, with 4 bases between. This CDR3 region has 12 residues. Germline assignment: CDR1 FNHDT and CDR2 SITEND (reference sequence). The DNA read from the CDR3 is TGTGCCAGCAGCAAAAACTATGCT. This codes for CASSKNYA. The full-length CDR3 reads as CASSKNYAEQFF. Full variable domain (remainder filled in from reference TRBV19 and TRBJ2-1): GGIITQTPKFLIGQEGQKLTLKCQQNFNHDTMYWYRQDSGKGLRLIYYSITENDLQKGDLSEGYDASREKKSSFSLTVTSAQKNEMAVFLCASSKNYAEQFFGPGTRLTVL.

As to this clone: Germline and genes here are mouse. Incomplete CDR3 DNA: TGTGCCAGCAGCGCGGACAGGGCTTAT. Its protein product is CASSADRAY. The full CDR3 protein is CASSADRAYEQYF. The chain carries TRBV5 and TRBJ2-7, with 8 positions matching TRBD1. The read ends 4 residues shy of where the CDR3 ends; the end is completed using the germline J gene. The CDR3 has 13 residues. The germline V gene encodes CDR1 LGHNA and CDR2 YNLKQL (reference sequence).

As for this clone: Genes here carry mouse names. With the read ending 4 residues before the CDR3 end, the germline J gene is used to fill in that end. The chain recombines TRBV13-2 with TRBJ1-2, with D tentatively TRBD1 (6 bases). The CDR3 consists of 14 residues. From germline, CDR1 is NNHNN and CDR2 SYGAGS (reference sequence). CDR3 protein: CASGDARGADDYTF. The part of the CDR3 DNA that was read is TGTGCCAGCGGTGATGCGAGGGGGGCGGAC.

This clone was observed a few times. Gene names are the mouse ones. The read terminates 4 residues before the CDR3 end, so the remaining end is supplied by the germline J gene. The J gene is TRBJ2-1, the V gene TRBV31, with 11 bases matching TRBD2. The germline V gene encodes CDR1 GKSSPN and CDR2 SITVG. CDR3 length: 14 residues. The sequenced part of the CDR3 DNA is TGTGCCTGGAGTCGGACTGGGGGGAGGGCT. Encoded protein: CAWSRTGGRA. From start to end, the CDR3 is CAWSRTGGRAEQFF.

This clone was counted at least ten times. Gene and germline names: mouse. CDR3 residues: CASSEEGQTNSPLYF. Incomplete CDR3 DNA: TGTGCCAGCAGTGAAGAGGGACAGACCAATTCGCCC. The V gene is TRBV13-1, the J gene TRBJ1-6, with TRBD1 matching over 7 bases. The read terminates 3 residues before the CDR3 end, so the remaining end is supplied by the germline J gene. TRBJ1-6 has ORF status, its function being uncertain. From germline, CDR1 is NSHNY and CDR2 SYGAGN. Trimming removed 2 bases from V and 7 bases from J; junction bases left unmatched: 6. CDR3 length equals 15 residues.

In its sample, this clone was seen a few times. The genes are named according to mouse. The read finishes 4 residues shy of the CDR3 end, and the germline J gene is used to complete it. The rearrangement uses TRBV1 and TRBJ2-7; D might be TRBD1 (6 bases). The germline V and J ends were trimmed by 3 bases and 0 bases, with 12 bases remaining between them. The CDR3 runs 15 residues. CDR1 and CDR2 from the germline V gene are NSQYPW and LRSPGD (reference sequence). CDR3 sequence: CTCSASGTPSYEQYF. The CDR3 bases that were read are TGCACCTGCAGTGCCTCCGGGACACCCTCCTAT.